The source of this T cell receptor (beta chain) is a study of cytotoxic CD8 clonotypes in ibrutinib-treated CLL. Study as a whole: When averaged across all of the samples, the counts came to a few hundred thousand productive templates and 86,000 or so productive rearrangements. Study-level findings and limits: Patients with sustained remission and those progressing were sampled at differing times. Few clonotypes were public, and these shrank or held steady under treatment.

TCRdb's table, derived via immunoSEQ multiplex PCR, lists solely in-frame clones and lacks some. The sample has approximately 120,000 clones; 58% are singletons. Turning to this clone: No antigen is known for it.

Germline trimming cut 6 bases from V and 2 bases from J; bases unmatched to any gene: 6. CDR1 MNHNY and CDR2 SVGAGI come from the germline V gene (reference sequence). CDR3 length: 16 residues. The sequence came from a human donor with chronic lymphocytic leukemia. The sequenced sample was PBMCs, obtained after 24 months of ibrutinib treatment. The gene calls are TRBV6-6 and TRBJ2-3, with TRBD2 identical over 12 bases. In DNA, the CDR3 is TGTGCCAGCAGATCAGGACTAGCGGGATTCACAGATACGCAGTATTTT. It translates to CASRSGLAGFTDTQYF.